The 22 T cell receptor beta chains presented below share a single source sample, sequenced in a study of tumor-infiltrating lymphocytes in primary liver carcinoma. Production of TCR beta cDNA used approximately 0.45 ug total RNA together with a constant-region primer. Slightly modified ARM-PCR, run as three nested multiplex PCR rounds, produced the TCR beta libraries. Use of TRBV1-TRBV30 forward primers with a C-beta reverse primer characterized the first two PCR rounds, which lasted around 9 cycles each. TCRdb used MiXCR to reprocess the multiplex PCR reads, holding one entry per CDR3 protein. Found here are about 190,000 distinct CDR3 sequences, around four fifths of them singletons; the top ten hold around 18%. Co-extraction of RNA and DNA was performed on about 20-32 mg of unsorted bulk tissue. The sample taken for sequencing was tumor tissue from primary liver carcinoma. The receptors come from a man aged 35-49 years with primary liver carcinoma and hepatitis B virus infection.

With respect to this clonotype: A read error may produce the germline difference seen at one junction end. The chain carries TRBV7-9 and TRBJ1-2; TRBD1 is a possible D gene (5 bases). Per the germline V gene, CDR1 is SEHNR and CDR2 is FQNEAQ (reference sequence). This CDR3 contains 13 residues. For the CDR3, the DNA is TGTGCTAGCAGCCTCCAGGGCCTCGGGGGCTACACCTTC. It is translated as CASSLQGLGGYTF.

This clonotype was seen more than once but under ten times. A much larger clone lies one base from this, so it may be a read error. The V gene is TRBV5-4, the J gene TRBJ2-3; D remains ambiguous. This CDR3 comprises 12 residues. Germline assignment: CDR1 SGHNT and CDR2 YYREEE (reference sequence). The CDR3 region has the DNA TGTGCCAGCAACTTGGAAGGAGATACGCAGTATTTT. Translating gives CASNLEGDTQYF.

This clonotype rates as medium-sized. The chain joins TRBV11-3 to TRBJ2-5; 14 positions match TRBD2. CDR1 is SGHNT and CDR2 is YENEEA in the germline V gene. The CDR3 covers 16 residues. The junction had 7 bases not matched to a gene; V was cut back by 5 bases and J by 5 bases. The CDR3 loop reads CASSTGTSGSGETQYF. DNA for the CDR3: TGTGCCAGCAGCACAGGGACTAGCGGGAGCGGGGAGACCCAGTACTTC.

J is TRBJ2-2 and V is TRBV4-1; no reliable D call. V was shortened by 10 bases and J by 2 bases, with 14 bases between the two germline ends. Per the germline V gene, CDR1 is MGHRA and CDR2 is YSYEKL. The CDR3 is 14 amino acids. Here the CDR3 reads CANTRTSNTGELFF. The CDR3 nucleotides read TGCGCCAATACCAGGACGAGCAACACCGGGGAGCTGTTTTTT.

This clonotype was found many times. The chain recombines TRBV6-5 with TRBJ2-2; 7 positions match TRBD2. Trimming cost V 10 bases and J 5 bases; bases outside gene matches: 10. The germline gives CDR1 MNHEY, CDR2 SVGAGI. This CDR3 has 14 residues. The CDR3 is CATYSGLVTGELFF. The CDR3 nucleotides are TGTGCCACTTACTCCGGACTAGTTACCGGGGAGCTGTTTTTT.

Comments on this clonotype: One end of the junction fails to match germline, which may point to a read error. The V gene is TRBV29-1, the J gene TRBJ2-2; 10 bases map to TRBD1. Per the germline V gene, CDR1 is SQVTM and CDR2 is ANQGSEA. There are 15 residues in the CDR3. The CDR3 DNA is TGCAGCGTTGTAGGACAGGGGGATCTTACCGGGGAGCTATTTTTT. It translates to CSVVGQGDLTGELFF.

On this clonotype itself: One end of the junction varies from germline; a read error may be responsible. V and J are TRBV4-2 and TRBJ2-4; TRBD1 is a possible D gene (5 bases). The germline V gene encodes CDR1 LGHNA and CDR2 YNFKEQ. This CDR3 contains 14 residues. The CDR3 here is CASSSQGRGNIQNF. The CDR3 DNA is TGTGCCAGCAGTTCGCAGGGAAGGGGAAACATTCAGAACTTC.

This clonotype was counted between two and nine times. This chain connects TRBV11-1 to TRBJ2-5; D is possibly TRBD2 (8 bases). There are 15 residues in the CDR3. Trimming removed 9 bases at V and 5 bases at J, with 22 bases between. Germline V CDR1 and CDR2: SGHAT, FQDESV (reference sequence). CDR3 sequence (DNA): TGTGCCAGTACCCTCACGGGACTAGGGGGCGAGACCCAGTACTTC. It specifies CASTLTGLGGETQYF.

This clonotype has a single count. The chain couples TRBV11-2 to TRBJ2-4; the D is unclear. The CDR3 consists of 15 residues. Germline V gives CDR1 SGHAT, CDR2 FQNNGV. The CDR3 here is CGNTTSAIAKNIQYF. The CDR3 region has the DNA TGTGGCAACACCACTTCGGCGATAGCCAAAAACATTCAGTACTTC.

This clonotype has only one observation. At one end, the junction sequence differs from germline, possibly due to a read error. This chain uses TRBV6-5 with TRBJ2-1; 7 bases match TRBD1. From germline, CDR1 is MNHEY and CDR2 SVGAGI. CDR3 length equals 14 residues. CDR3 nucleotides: TGTGCCAGCAGTCTACAGGGGTCCTACATTGAGCAATTGTTC. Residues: CASSLQGSYIEQLF.

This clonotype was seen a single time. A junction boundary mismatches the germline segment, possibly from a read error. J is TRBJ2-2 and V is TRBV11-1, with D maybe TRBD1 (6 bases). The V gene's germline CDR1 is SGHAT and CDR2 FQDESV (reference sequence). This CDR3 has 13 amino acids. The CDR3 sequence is CGSSFWDTGDLFF. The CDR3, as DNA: TGTGGCAGCAGTTTTTGGGACACCGGGGACCTGTTTTTT.

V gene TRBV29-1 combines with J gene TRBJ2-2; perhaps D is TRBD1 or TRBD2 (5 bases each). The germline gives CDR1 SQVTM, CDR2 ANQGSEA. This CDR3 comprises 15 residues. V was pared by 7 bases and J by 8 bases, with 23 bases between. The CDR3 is CSAGLGWGMTGELFF. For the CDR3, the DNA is TGCAGCGCTGGTTTAGGGTGGGGGATGACAGGGGAGCTGTTTTTT.

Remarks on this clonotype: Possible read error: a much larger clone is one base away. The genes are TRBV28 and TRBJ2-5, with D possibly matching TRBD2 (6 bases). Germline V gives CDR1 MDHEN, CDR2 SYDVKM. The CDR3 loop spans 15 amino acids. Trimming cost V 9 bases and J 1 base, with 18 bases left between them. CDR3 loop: CASHLACGVQETQYF. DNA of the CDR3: TGTGCCAGTCATTTGGCTTGCGGGGTCCAAGAGACCCAGTACTTC.

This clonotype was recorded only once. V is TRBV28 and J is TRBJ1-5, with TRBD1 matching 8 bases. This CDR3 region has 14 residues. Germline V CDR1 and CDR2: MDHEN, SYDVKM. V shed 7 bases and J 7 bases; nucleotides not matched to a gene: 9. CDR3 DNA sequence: TGTGCCAGCACGTCGACAGGGGAATCCCAGCCCCAGCATTTT. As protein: CASTSTGESQPQHF.

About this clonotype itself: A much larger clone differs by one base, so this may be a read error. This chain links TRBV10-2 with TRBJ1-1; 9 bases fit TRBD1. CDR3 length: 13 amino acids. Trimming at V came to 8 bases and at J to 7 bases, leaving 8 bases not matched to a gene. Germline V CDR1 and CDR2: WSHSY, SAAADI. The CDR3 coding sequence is TGCGCCAGCTCCGGACAGGGGAGCATTGAAGCTTTCTTT. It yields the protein CASSGQGSIEAFF.

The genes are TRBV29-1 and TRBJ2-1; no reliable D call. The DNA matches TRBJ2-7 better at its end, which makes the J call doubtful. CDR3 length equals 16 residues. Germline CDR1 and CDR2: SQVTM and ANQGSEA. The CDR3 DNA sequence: TGCAGCGTTGATCTTCTGGACGCCAGCTCCTACAATAAGCAGTACTTC. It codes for CSVDLLDASSYNKQYF.

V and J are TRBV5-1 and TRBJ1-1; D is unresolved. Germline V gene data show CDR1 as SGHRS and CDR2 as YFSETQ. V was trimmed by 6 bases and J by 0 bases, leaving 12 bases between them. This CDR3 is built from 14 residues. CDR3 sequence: CASNLDGMNTEAFF. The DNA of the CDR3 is TGCGCCAGCAACCTGGACGGCATGAACACTGAAGCTTTCTTT.

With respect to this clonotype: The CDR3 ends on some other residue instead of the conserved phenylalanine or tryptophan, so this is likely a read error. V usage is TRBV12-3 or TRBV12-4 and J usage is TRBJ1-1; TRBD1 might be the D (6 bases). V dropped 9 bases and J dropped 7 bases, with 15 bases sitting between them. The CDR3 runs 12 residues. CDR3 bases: TGTGCCAGTAGGGGACACGGTGGTGAAGCTTTCTAT. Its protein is CASRGHGGEAFY.

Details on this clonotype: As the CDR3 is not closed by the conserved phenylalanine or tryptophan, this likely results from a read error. CDR3 sequence: CASRLHTGELFT. CDR3 bases: TGTGCCAGCAGACTCCACACCGGGGAGCTGTTTACT. The rearrangement joins TRBV5-5 to TRBJ2-2; D gene unclear. This CDR3 has 12 residues. V gave up 5 bases and J gave up 3 bases, with 5 bases separating them. The germline V gene has CDR1 SGHKS and CDR2 YYEKEE (reference sequence).

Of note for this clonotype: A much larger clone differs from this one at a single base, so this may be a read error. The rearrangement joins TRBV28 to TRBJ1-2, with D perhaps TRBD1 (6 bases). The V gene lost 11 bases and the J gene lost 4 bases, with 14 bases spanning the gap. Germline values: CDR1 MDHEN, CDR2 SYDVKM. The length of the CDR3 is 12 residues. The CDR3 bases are TGTGCCTCGGGGGGCTTGTCCTATGGCTACACCTTC. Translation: CASGGLSYGYTF.

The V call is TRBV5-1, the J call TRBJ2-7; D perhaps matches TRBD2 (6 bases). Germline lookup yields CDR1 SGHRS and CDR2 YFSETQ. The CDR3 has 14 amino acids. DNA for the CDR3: TGCGCAAACAGCTTGGAGCCAGGAGGGTACGAGCAGTACTTC. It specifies CANSLEPGGYEQYF.

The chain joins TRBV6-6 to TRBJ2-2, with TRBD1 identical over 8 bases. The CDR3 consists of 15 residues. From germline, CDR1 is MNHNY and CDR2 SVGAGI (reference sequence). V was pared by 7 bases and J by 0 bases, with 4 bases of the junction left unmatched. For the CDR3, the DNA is TGTGCCAGCATTACAGGGGGGACGAACACCGGGGAGCTGTTTTTT. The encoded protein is CASITGGTNTGELFF.